These T cell receptor beta chains were read from a single sample in a study of cytomegalovirus exposure and HLA in healthy donors. Libraries were prepared by immunoSEQ multiplex PCR; TCRdb keeps only in-frame clonotypes and omits some of them. The sample shows around 150,000 clones, around 76% of them seen only once. The sequenced material came from PBMCs. The origin of the receptors is a woman between 40 and 55 years old in good health and CMV-seronegative. Each CDR3 is given with its conserved first and last residue. Each record gives: J gene, CDR3 length, D gene, clone size, V gene, CDR3 DNA, CDR3 protein. A D gene is named only where the DNA matches it firmly. Some rows have no size entry. The others give once, few or many, or a class for an expanded clone.

>TRBJ1-2|13|TRBD1|-|TRBV19
TGTGCCAGCCGCCCGGGACAGATCTATGGCTACACCTTC
CASRPGQIYGYTF
>TRBJ1-1|13|-|-|TRBV30
TGTGCCTGGAGTGTAAGCAGGGCCACTGAAGCTTTCTTT
CAWSVSRATEAFF
>TRBJ1-2|15|TRBD1|once|TRBV7-3
TGTGCCAGCAGCCCCGGGACAGGGTCTAACTATGGCTACACCTTC
CASSPGTGSNYGYTF
>TRBJ1-3|15|-|-|TRBV27
TGTGCCAGCAGTACTGGCGGGGTGGGGGAAAACACCATATATTTT
CASSTGGVGENTIYF
>TRBJ2-1|14|-|-|TRBV9
TGTGCCAGCAGCGTAGTAGGGAGTACCGGTGAGCAGTTCTTC
CASSVVGSTGEQFF
>TRBJ1-5|13|-|-|TRBV30
TGTGCCTGGAGTCGTAACGGGGATCAGCCCCAGCATTTT
CAWSRNGDQPQHF
>TRBJ2-7|16|TRBD2|once|TRBV6-6
TGTGCCAGCAAAACCCCATCAACTAGCGGTACCTACGAGCAGTACTTC
CASKTPSTSGTYEQYF
>TRBJ1-2|14|TRBD1|-|TRBV29-1
TGCAGCGTTTTGACAGGGGGCGCAAACTATGGCTACACCTTC
CSVLTGGANYGYTF
>TRBJ2-1|14|-|-|TRBV19
TGTGCCAGTAGTTGGACTCCCCTAGGCAATGAGCAGTTCTTC
CASSWTPLGNEQFF
>TRBJ1-3|15|-|-|TRBV9
TGTGCCAGCAGCGTAGAGGCCGGGAGTTTTAACACCATATATTTT
CASSVEAGSFNTIYF
>TRBJ2-2|14|TRBD2|few|TRBV7-3
TGTGCCAGCAGCCCCTGGGAGGGCACCGGGGAGCTGTTTTTT
CASSPWEGTGELFF
>TRBJ2-7|13|-|-|TRBV6-5
TGTGCCAGCAGCAGGGGGGCCTCCTACGAGCAGTACTTC
CASSRGASYEQYF
>TRBJ2-1|15|TRBD1|-|TRBV7-3
TGTGCCAGCAGCTTAAGAGGGGGCGGTAAGAATGAGCAGTTCTTC
CASSLRGGGKNEQFF
>TRBJ1-1|14|TRBD1|-|TRBV25-1
TGTGCCAGCAGTGACGGACAGGGTTGGACTGAAGCTTTCTTT
CASSDGQGWTEAFF
>TRBJ2-1|17|-|-|TRBV9
TGTGCCAGCAGCCATCGCCTCTCTAGCGCTTCTGGGAATGAGCAGTTCTTC
CASSHRLSSASGNEQFF
>TRBJ1-1|14|TRBD1|few|TRBV6-6
TGTGCCAGCAGTTACAACAGGGGAGATGCTGAAGCTTTCTTT
CASSYNRGDAEAFF
>TRBJ2-5|15|TRBD2|-|TRBV7-6
TGTGCCAGCGCAATAGCGGGAGGGCCAGGGGAGACCCAGTACTTC
CASAIAGGPGETQYF
>TRBJ1-5|14|TRBD1|-|TRBV19
TGTGCCAGTAAGGACAGGGCCGACAATCAGCCCCAGCATTTT
CASKDRADNQPQHF
>TRBJ1-3|14|-|-|TRBV7-9
TGTGCCAGCAGCCTCCCGCAGGGTAGAAACACCATATATTTT
CASSLPQGRNTIYF
>TRBJ2-2|17|-|-|TRBV28
TGTGCCAGCAGTCCCCTCGAAAATAAAGGGGGCACCGGGGAGCTGTTTTTT
CASSPLENKGGTGELFF
>TRBJ2-7|16|TRBD1|-|TRBV6-6
TGTGCCAGCAGCAGCTCCGGGACAGGAACTCCCTACGAGCAGTACTTC
CASSSSGTGTPYEQYF
>TRBJ1-5|13|-|-|TRBV28
TGTGCCATTCGACAAAATAGCAATCAGCCCCAGCATTTT
CAIRQNSNQPQHF
>TRBJ1-5|17|-|-|TRBV6-8
TGTGCCAGCAGTTACTCTCCCCGGGACTCACGGTGTCAGCCCCAGCATTTT
CASSYSPRDSRCQPQHF
>TRBJ2-2|15|-|-|TRBV7-9
TGTGCCAGCAGCCCATGGACAGCAAACACCGGGGAGCTGTTTTTT
CASSPWTANTGELFF
>TRBJ2-7|14|-|-|TRBV30
TGTGCCTGGGTCCCCCCAAGCGACCCCTACGAGCAGTACTTC
CAWVPPSDPYEQYF
>TRBJ2-7|14|-|-|TRBV5-6
TGTGCCAGCAGCTTAGGCTGGGCCGTCTCCGGGCAGTACTTC
CASSLGWAVSGQYF
>TRBJ2-5|14|TRBD1|-|TRBV28
TGTGCCAGCCCCGGGACAGACACGCAAGAGACCCAGTACTTC
CASPGTDTQETQYF
>TRBJ2-2|15|TRBD1|-|TRBV5-1
TGCGCCAGCAGTGTGACAGGGGAAGGGAGCGGGGAGCTGTTTTTT
CASSVTGEGSGELFF
>TRBJ2-7|13|TRBD1|-|TRBV7-2
TGTGCCAGCAGACAGGGGGCCTCCTACGAGCAGTACTTC
CASRQGASYEQYF
>TRBJ2-1|11|-|-|TRBV29-1
TGCAGCGTTGCCGACAGGTATGAGCAGTTCTTC
CSVADRYEQFF
>TRBJ2-2|15|TRBD1|few|TRBV5-1
TGCGCCAGCAGCGTACCGACAGGGAATGTCGGGGAGCTGTTTTTT
CASSVPTGNVGELFF
>TRBJ2-1|14|TRBD1|-|TRBV27
TGTGCCAGCAGAAATCCGGGACAGAGTAATGAGCAGTTCTTC
CASRNPGQSNEQFF
>TRBJ2-7|19|-|-|TRBV28
TGTGCCAGCAGTTTCCCCCCACGGGGAAGGGCCGAACGTTCCTACGAGCAGTACTTC
CASSFPPRGRAERSYEQYF
>TRBJ1-1|15|-|few|TRBV6-1
TGTGCCAGCAGTGAAGGTTACACCCTGAACACTGAAGCTTTCTTT
CASSEGYTLNTEAFF
>TRBJ2-7|15|TRBD1|-|TRBV18
TGTGCCAGCTCACGAGAGCGGACAGGGCCTAACGAGCAGTACTTC
CASSRERTGPNEQYF
>TRBJ2-1|13|TRBD1|-|TRBV5-1
TGCGCCAGCAGCCAAGACAGGGGGAATGAGCAGTTCTTC
CASSQDRGNEQFF
>TRBJ1-1|15|-|-|TRBV28
TGTGCCAGCAGTTTTGCAAACGTAGTGAACACTGAAGCTTTCTTT
CASSFANVVNTEAFF
>TRBJ2-5|15|TRBD1|few|TRBV25-1
TGTGCCAGCAGCGTTGGGACAGGGGGCTGGGAGACCCAGTACTTC
CASSVGTGGWETQYF
>TRBJ2-2|16|-|few|TRBV5-8
TGTGCCAGCAGCTTGGAGTACTCCGCGCGGACCGGGGAGCTGTTTTTT
CASSLEYSARTGELFF
>TRBJ2-7|13|-|-|TRBV2
TGTGCCAGCTTCCTGGAGCTAGCCTTCGAGCAGTACTTC
CASFLELAFEQYF
>TRBJ2-1|12|-|-|TRBV29-1
TGCAGCGTTAAAGCATCGTCCGACAAGCAGTTCTTC
CSVKASSDKQFF
>TRBJ1-2|15|-|-|TRBV9
TGTGCCAGCAGCGTAGAGATGAGGACAGCTGATGGCTACACCTTC
CASSVEMRTADGYTF
>TRBJ2-7|13|TRBD1|-|TRBV7-6
TGTGCCAGCAGCTCCGGGACAGGGGTAGAGCAGTACTTC
CASSSGTGVEQYF
>TRBJ2-5|11|-|-|TRBV20-1
TGCAGTGCTAGATTCGGGGAGACCCAGTACTTC
CSARFGETQYF
>TRBJ2-5|15|TRBD1|-|TRBV11-2
TGTGCCAGCAGCTTGAGGGTCGGGACAGGGGTCACCCAGTACTTC
CASSLRVGTGVTQYF
>TRBJ1-5|16|-|-|TRBV19
TGTGCCAGTAAGTACGCGGGTATGAATAGCAATCAGCCCCAGCATTTT
CASKYAGMNSNQPQHF
>TRBJ1-4|15|TRBD1|-|TRBV6-6
TGTGCTCTCCTCCCCAGGGGGTTCGGTAATGAAAAACTGTTTTTT
CALLPRGFGNEKLFF
>TRBJ1-1|14|-|-|TRBV6-4
TGTGCCAGCAGTGACTCCTGGGAGGACACTGAAGCTTTCTTT
CASSDSWEDTEAFF
>TRBJ2-7|14|TRBD1|-|TRBV28
TGTGCCAGCAGTCGACAGGGGGGAACCTACGAGCAGTACTTC
CASSRQGGTYEQYF
>TRBJ2-2|17|-|-|TRBV5-1
TGCGCCAGCAGCTTGGCCACGGGCGGGCTTAGGACCGGGGAGCTGTTTTTT
CASSLATGGLRTGELFF
>TRBJ2-3|15|TRBD1|few|TRBV29-1
TGCAGCGTTGAATGGTGGGACAGGGCGGCAGATACGCAGTATTTT
CSVEWWDRAADTQYF
>TRBJ1-5|14|-|-|TRBV19
TGTGCCAGTAGTAACGGGGGTGGCAATCAGCCCCAGCATTTT
CASSNGGGNQPQHF
>TRBJ2-1|13|-|-|TRBV5-1
TGCGCCAGCAGCTTGAACTGGGGGAGGGAGCAGTTCTTC
CASSLNWGREQFF
>TRBJ2-7|14|-|-|TRBV21-1
TGTGCCAGTACTATACCGGGACAGGGAGGCGAGCAGTACTTC
CASTIPGQGGEQYF
>TRBJ2-7|15|TRBD2|-|TRBV6-1
TGTGCCAGCAGCTCTAGCGGCAGCATCCCCTACGAGCAGTACTTC
CASSSSGSIPYEQYF
>TRBJ2-7|15|TRBD1|-|TRBV5-1
TGCGCCAGCAGCCCCCTACAGGGGGCAGGGTACGAGCAGTACTTC
CASSPLQGAGYEQYF
>TRBJ2-7|17|-|-|TRBV5-5
TGTGCCAGCAGTCCACAATACACAGTCCAAACCTCCTACGAGCAGTACTTC
CASSPQYTVQTSYEQYF
>TRBJ2-5|16|-|-|TRBV5-4
TGTGCCAGCAGCCTCCTGGACAAGATGACCGAGGAGACCCAGTACTTC
CASSLLDKMTEETQYF